This T cell receptor (beta chain) is drawn from a study of blood T cell repertoires in COVID-19. Looking at the study overall: Sites across the United States, Italy and Spain contributed samples from acute and convalescent COVID-19. T cells, B-cell-depleted T cells, or PBMCs provided the cDNA or gDNA that served as material.

V was cut by 8 bases and J by 6 bases, with 16 bases left in between. The germline gives CDR1 MNHEY, CDR2 SVGAGI. This CDR3 comprises 14 residues. This clone was observed a few times. Original handling: Cell counts per sample came from amplifying reference gene primers. TCRdb keeps only in-frame clones here, not all; method: immunoSEQ multiplex PCR. D and trimming come from the DNA, and the V and J calls and clone size come from that table. Here the sample spans about 250,000 clones, approximately 86% being singletons. The chain joins TRBV6-5 to TRBJ1-4, with D unresolved. The material sequenced was PBMCs or T cells enriched from blood (not recorded which). This receptor was identified in a woman aged 30 to 39 with acute COVID-19. CDR3 sequence: CASAILSLDEKLFF. The DNA of the CDR3 is TGTGCCAGCGCGATCCTCTCGCTTGATGAAAAACTGTTTTTT.